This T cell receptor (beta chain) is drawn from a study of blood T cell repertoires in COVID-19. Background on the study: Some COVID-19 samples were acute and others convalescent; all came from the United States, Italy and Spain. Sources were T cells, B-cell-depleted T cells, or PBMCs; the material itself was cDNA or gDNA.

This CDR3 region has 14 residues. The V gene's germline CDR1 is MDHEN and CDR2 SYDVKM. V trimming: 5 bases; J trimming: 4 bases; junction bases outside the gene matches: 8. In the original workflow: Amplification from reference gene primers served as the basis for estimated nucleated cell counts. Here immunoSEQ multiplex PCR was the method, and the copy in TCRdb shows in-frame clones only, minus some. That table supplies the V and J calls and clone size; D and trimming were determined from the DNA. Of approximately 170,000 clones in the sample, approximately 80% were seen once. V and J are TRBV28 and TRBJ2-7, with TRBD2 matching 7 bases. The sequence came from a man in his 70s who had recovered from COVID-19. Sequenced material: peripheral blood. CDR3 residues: CASSPRTRAYEQYF. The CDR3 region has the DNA TGTGCCAGCAGTCCCCGGACTAGAGCGTACGAGCAGTACTTC.